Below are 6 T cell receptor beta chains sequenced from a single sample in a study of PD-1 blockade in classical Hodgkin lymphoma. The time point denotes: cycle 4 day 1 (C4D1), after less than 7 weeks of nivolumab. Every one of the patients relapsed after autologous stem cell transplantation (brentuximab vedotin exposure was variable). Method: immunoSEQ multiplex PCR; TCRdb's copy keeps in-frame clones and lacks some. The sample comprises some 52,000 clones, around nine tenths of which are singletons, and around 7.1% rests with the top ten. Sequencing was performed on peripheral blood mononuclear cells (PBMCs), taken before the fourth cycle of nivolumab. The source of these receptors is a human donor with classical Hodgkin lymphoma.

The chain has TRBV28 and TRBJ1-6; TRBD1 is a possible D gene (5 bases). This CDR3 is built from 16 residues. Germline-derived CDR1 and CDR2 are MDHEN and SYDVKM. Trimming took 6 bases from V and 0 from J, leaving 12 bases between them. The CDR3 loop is CASSRQFSSYNSPLHF. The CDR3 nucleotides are TGTGCCAGCAGCCGACAGTTTAGCTCCTATAATTCACCCCTCCACTTT.

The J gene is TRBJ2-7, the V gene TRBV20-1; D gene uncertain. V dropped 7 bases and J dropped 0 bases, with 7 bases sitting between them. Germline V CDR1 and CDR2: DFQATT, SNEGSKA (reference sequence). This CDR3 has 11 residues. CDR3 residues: CSGGYSYEQYF. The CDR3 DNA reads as TGCAGTGGTGGGTACTCCTACGAGCAGTACTTC.

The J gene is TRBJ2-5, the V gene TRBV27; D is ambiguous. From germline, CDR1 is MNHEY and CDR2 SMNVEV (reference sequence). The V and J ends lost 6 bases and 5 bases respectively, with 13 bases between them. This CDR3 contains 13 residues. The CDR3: CASRVWDGETQYF. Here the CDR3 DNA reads TGTGCCAGCAGGGTTTGGGATGGGGAGACCCAGTACTTC.

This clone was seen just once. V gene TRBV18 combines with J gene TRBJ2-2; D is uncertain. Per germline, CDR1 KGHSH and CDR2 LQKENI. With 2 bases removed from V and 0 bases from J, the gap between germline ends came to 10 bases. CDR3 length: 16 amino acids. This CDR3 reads CASSPGLSANTGELFF. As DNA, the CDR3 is TGTGCCAGCTCACCAGGGCTCAGCGCGAACACCGGGGAGCTGTTTTTT.

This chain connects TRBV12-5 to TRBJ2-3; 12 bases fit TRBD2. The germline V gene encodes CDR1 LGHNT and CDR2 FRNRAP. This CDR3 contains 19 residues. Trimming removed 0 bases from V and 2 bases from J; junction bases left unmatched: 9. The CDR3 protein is CASGLVKLAGGGPTDTQYF. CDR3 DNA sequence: TGTGCTAGTGGTTTGGTAAAACTAGCGGGAGGTGGGCCCACAGATACGCAGTATTTT.

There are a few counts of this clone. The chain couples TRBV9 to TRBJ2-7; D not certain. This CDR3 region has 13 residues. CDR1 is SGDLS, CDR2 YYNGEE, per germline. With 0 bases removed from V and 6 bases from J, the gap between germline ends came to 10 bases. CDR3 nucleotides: TGTGCCAGCAGCGTAGGTCTATCAGGCGAGCAGTACTTC. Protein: CASSVGLSGEQYF. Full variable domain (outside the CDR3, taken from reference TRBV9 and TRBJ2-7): DSGVTQTPKHLITATGQRVTLRCSPRSGDLSVYWYQQSLDQGLQFLIQYYNGEERAKGNILERFSAQQFPDLHSELNLSSLELGDSALYFCASSVGLSGEQYFGPGTRLTVT.